The 28 T cell receptor beta chains below all came from one sample that was sequenced in a study of blood T cells in healthy people across ages. Sample-barcoded 5' priming and a J-beta primer mix drove a second PCR of 7 to 11 cycles. TCRdb processed the 5' RACE reads anew with MiXCR; each CDR3 protein has one entry. The top ten hold around 3.4% of the sample, which has hundreds of thousands of distinct CDR3 sequences, over 20% seen once. The sequenced material came from blood. The receptor set was obtained from a man between 70 and 80 years old in good health.

The rearrangement links TRBV6-2 or TRBV6-3 to TRBJ2-7, with 9 positions matching TRBD1. The V segment lost 6 bases and the J segment 4 bases; nucleotides outside the gene matches: 10. The V gene's germline CDR1 is MNHEY and CDR2 SVGEGT. CDR3 length: 15 amino acids. This CDR3 is CASSHRTGERYEQYF. The CDR3 nucleotides are TGTGCCAGCAGCCACAGGACAGGGGAGAGGTACGAGCAGTACTTC.

The chain couples TRBV29-1 to TRBJ2-5; 7 nucleotides agree with TRBD1. V gave up 3 bases and J gave up 2 bases; unmatched junction bases: 9. Germline CDR1 and CDR2: SQVTM and ANQGSEA. This CDR3 region has 15 residues. As DNA, the CDR3 is TGCAGCGTTGATCCGGTGACAGGGCCGCAAGAGACCCAGTACTTC. Translation gives CSVDPVTGPQETQYF.

The rearrangement links TRBV2 to TRBJ2-5; D is unresolved. The J call may be in error: the DNA end matches TRBJ2-1 better. There are 15 residues in the CDR3. Germline V gene lookup returns CDR1 SNHLY and CDR2 FYNNEI. The CDR3 DNA is TGTGCCAGCAGTGAGAGAGGTCTCAGTGGCAATGAGCAGTTCTTC. This encodes CASSERGLSGNEQFF.

This clonotype was seen repeatedly, ten times or more. The chain recombines TRBV6-1 with TRBJ2-5; D is unresolved. The better agreement between TRBJ2-1 and the DNA end casts doubt on the J call. From germline, CDR1 is MNHNS and CDR2 SASEGT. The CDR3 consists of 10 residues. CDR3 sequence reads: CASSRNEQFF. CDR3 sequence (DNA): TGTGCCAGCAGTAGAAATGAGCAGTTCTTC.

The genes are TRBV20-1 and TRBJ2-7, with 8 positions matching TRBD2. Germline V gene sequence: CDR1 DFQATT, CDR2 SNEGSKA (reference sequence). V was pared by 8 bases and J by 2 bases, with 14 bases of the junction left unmatched. This CDR3 spans 15 amino acids. DNA for the CDR3: TGCAGTACCACCACTTCACGGGAGGGAACCTACGAGCAGTACTTC. Its protein product is CSTTTSREGTYEQYF.

The table lists this clonotype with a few counts. This rearrangement joins TRBV9 to TRBJ2-5, with 9 positions matching TRBD2. V shed 0 bases, J shed 5 bases, and the junction held 8 bases outside the gene matches. There are 16 residues in the CDR3. CDR1 SGDLS and CDR2 YYNGEE come from the germline V gene. DNA of the CDR3: TGTGCCAGCAGCGTAGGACCGGCGGGAGGGAGTGAGACCCAGTACTTC. It translates to CASSVGPAGGSETQYF.

This clonotype occurred a few times. The chain links TRBV3-1 to TRBJ2-1; no clear D. V was trimmed by 1 base and J by 10 bases, leaving 11 bases between them. CDR1 is LGHDT and CDR2 is YNNKEL in the germline V gene (reference sequence). The CDR3 has 13 amino acids. CDR3: CASSQANLGEQFF. CDR3 in DNA: TGTGCCAGCAGCCAAGCAAACTTGGGCGAGCAGTTCTTC.

This clonotype was seen more than once but under ten times. The chain combines TRBV20-1 with TRBJ2-5; 14 nucleotides agree with TRBD2. Germline V gene lookup returns CDR1 DFQATT and CDR2 SNEGSKA (reference sequence). The ends lost 4 bases at V and 5 bases at J; junction bases unmatched: 6. The CDR3 is 15 residues long. The CDR3: CSATTSGGAEETQYF. CDR3 DNA: TGCAGTGCTACGACTAGCGGGGGGGCGGAGGAGACCCAGTACTTC.

This clonotype occurred a few times. The rearrangement uses TRBV15 and TRBJ2-5; no firm D call. V was pared by 1 base and J by 4 bases, with 16 bases between. Germline values: CDR1 LNHNV, CDR2 YYDKDF (reference sequence). The CDR3 totals 16 residues. CDR3 sequence reads: CATSRALGDFRETQYF. The CDR3 DNA sequence: TGTGCCACCAGCAGAGCGCTCGGAGACTTTCGAGAGACCCAGTACTTC. The full variable domain, in which reference TRBV15 and TRBJ2-5 provide the parts outside the CDR3, is DAMVIQNPRYQVTQFGKPVTLSCSQTLNHNVMYWYQQKSSQAPKLLFHYYDKDFNNEADTPDNFQSRRPNTSFCFLDIRSPGLGDTAMYLCATSRALGDFRETQYFGPGTRLLVL.

This clonotype was seen more than once but under ten times. This CDR3 reads CASSVGGKSYGYTF. CDR3 bases: TGTGCCAGCAGTGTTGGAGGGAAGAGCTATGGCTACACCTTC. V and J are TRBV25-1 and TRBJ1-2; D uncertain. Trimming pared 4 bases from V and 4 bases from J, leaving 13 bases between. There are 14 residues in the CDR3. The germline V gene has CDR1 MGHDK and CDR2 SYGVNS.

By share of the sample, this clonotype is medium-sized. CDR3 bases: TGTGCCAGCAGCGGTAACACACAGGGGCAGGGAGGAAACACCATATATTTT. Protein sequence: CASSGNTQGQGGNTIYF. V gene TRBV9 combines with J gene TRBJ1-3; 7 positions match TRBD1. Germline CDR1 SGDLS, CDR2 YYNGEE. Unmatched junction bases numbered 13, after V lost 3 bases and J lost 4 bases. The CDR3 extends over 17 amino acids.

The CDR3 DNA reads as TGTGCCACGGAAGCCCCGGGCACCGGGGAGCTGTTTTTT. Translation: CATEAPGTGELFF. V gene TRBV6-5 combines with J gene TRBJ2-2; no clear D. Germline CDR1 and CDR2: MNHEY and SVGAGI. This CDR3 contains 13 residues. The V end was cut by 10 bases, the J end by 4 bases, with 13 bases between.

This clonotype was seen a handful of times. The chain recombines TRBV28 with TRBJ2-3; TRBD2 matches at 7 bases. CDR1 is MDHEN, CDR2 SYDVKM, per germline. The CDR3 is 18 residues long. The V gene end was trimmed by 4 bases and the J gene end by 4 bases; junction bases not matched to a gene: 17. The CDR3 region has the DNA TGTGCCAGCAGTTCCTACAAAAGGGGTCGGGAGGCCTCAGATACGCAGTATTTT. As protein: CASSSYKRGREASDTQYF.

This clonotype was seen a handful of times. The chain is built from TRBV28 and TRBJ2-5; D not certain. CDR1 and CDR2 from the germline V gene are MDHEN and SYDVKM. This CDR3 spans 13 amino acids. V was trimmed by 7 bases and J by 5 bases, leaving 14 bases between them. DNA for the CDR3: TGTGCCAGCAAAACCGGGCCACAGGAGACCCAGTACTTC. This gives the protein CASKTGPQETQYF.

The table lists this clonotype with a few counts. This chain joins TRBV7-2 and TRBJ2-5; 7 bases match TRBD1. This CDR3 region has 14 residues. Trimming removed 6 bases from V and 3 bases from J; junction bases left unmatched: 7. Germline CDR1 SGHTA, CDR2 FQGNSA. CDR3 protein: CASSLFGQEETQYF. For the CDR3, the DNA is TGTGCCAGCAGTTTGTTCGGACAGGAAGAGACCCAGTACTTC.

This clonotype appeared a few times. The V and J genes are TRBV6-5 and TRBJ2-5; 10 nucleotides agree with TRBD2. The closer fit of TRBJ2-7 to the DNA end suggests the J call may be wrong. The CDR3 runs to 15 residues. CDR1 is MNHEY and CDR2 is SVGAGI in the germline V gene. The CDR3, as DNA: TGTGCCAGCAGTTACGCCTCTAGCGGGAGCTACGAGCAGTACTTC. Its protein is CASSYASSGSYEQYF.

This clonotype was picked up a small number of times. This chain joins TRBV12-3 or TRBV12-4 and TRBJ2-7, with TRBD1 matching over 7 bases. Trimming cost V 6 bases and J 3 bases; bases outside gene matches: 8. The CDR3 runs 14 residues. The CDR3 nucleotides are TGTGCCAGCAGACGACAGGGTTTGGGCTACGAGCAGTACTTC. It encodes CASRRQGLGYEQYF.

This sequence joins TRBV27 and TRBJ1-4; 7 bases align to TRBD1. Trimming cost V 5 bases and J 8 bases; bases outside gene matches: 11. Per the germline V gene, CDR1 is MNHEY and CDR2 is SMNVEV (reference sequence). The CDR3 contains 15 residues. This chain's CDR3 is CASSPGTARREKLFF. CDR3 sequence (DNA): TGTGCCAGCAGTCCGGGGACAGCTCGGAGGGAAAAACTGTTTTTT.

The chain combines TRBV11-2 with TRBJ2-7; TRBD2 matches 12 bases. V shed 5 bases and J 5 bases; nucleotides not matched to a gene: 7. Germline V gives CDR1 SGHAT, CDR2 FQNNGV. This CDR3 is 15 amino acids long. The CDR3 DNA follows: TGTGCCAGCAGCCCAAGGACTAGCGGGACTAACGAGCAGTACTTC. As protein: CASSPRTSGTNEQYF.

This clonotype occurred a few times. This chain joins TRBV5-1 and TRBJ2-1, with D perhaps TRBD1 or TRBD2 (7 bases each). V was pared by 0 bases and J by 11 bases, with 18 bases between. The CDR3 spans 15 residues. Germline CDR1 SGHRS, CDR2 YFSETQ. The CDR3 protein is CASSLDSGTVGKQFF. The DNA for the CDR3 is TGCGCCAGCAGCTTGGACAGCGGGACAGTGGGGAAGCAGTTCTTC.

The J gene is TRBJ2-3, the V gene TRBV29-1, with 10 positions matching TRBD2. Germline CDR1 SQVTM, CDR2 ANQGSEA. V was pared by 4 bases and J by 4 bases, with 8 bases of the junction left unmatched. The CDR3 totals 15 residues. CDR3 residues: CSVGPSGRVADTQYF. CDR3 sequence (DNA): TGCAGCGTTGGACCCAGCGGGAGGGTGGCAGATACGCAGTATTTT.

J is TRBJ2-4 and V is TRBV4-1; 8 positions agree with TRBD2. Germline-derived CDR1 and CDR2 are MGHRA and YSYEKL. The CDR3 loop spans 14 amino acids. With 0 bases clipped from V and 7 bases from J, the junction kept 2 bases outside the gene matches. DNA of the CDR3: TGCGCCAGCAGCCAAGAAGGACTAGCCAACATTCAGTACTTC. It is translated as CASSQEGLANIQYF.

This clonotype has more than one count but fewer than ten. The chain couples TRBV28 to TRBJ2-2; tentative D call: TRBD2 (5 bases). V was trimmed by 2 bases and J by 1 base, leaving 11 bases between them. The germline CDR1 and CDR2 sequences are MDHEN and SYDVKM. This CDR3 region has 16 residues. The CDR3 nucleotides read TGTGCCAGCAGTTTAGAGGGAGTGGGGAACACCGGGGAGCTGTTTTTT. This translates into CASSLEGVGNTGELFF.

This clonotype appeared a few times. CDR3 in amino acids: CASSDRPDTQYF. The DNA for the CDR3 is TGTGCCAGCAGTGACCGCCCAGATACGCAGTATTTT. V and J are TRBV28 and TRBJ2-3; D gene uncertain. Germline-derived CDR1 and CDR2 are MDHEN and SYDVKM. CDR3 length equals 12 residues. The V gene lost 5 bases and the J gene lost 4 bases, with 7 bases spanning the gap.

This clonotype was observed a handful of times. This chain joins TRBV9 and TRBJ2-6; D ambiguous. Germline values: CDR1 SGDLS, CDR2 YYNGEE. V was shortened by 0 bases and J by 4 bases, with 8 bases between the two germline ends. CDR3 size: 15 residues. As DNA, the CDR3 is TGTGCCAGCAGCGTAGTTCCGTCAGGGGCCAACGTCCTGACTTTC. This translates into CASSVVPSGANVLTF.

V and J are TRBV20-1 and TRBJ1-1; perhaps TRBD1 as D (5 bases). The V gene lost 6 bases and the J gene lost 0 bases, with 14 bases spanning the gap. CDR3 length equals 14 residues. The germline CDR1 and CDR2 sequences are DFQATT and SNEGSKA (reference sequence). The CDR3 nucleotides read TGCAGTGCCACAGGACGGAGAATGAACACTGAAGCTTTCTTT. As protein: CSATGRRMNTEAFF.

This clonotype came up many times. The chain joins TRBV20-1 to TRBJ2-3; TRBD2 matches at 10 bases. CDR3 length: 17 residues. V dropped 3 bases and J dropped 2; count of bases not matched to a gene: 11. CDR1 is DFQATT, CDR2 SNEGSKA, per germline (reference sequence). This CDR3 is CSASSGLAGGFTDTQYF. Written as DNA, the CDR3 is TGCAGTGCTAGTTCTGGGTTAGCGGGAGGATTCACAGATACGCAGTATTTT.

This clonotype was counted between two and nine times. The chain has TRBV5-1 and TRBJ1-1; 10 nucleotides align to TRBD1. In germline, CDR1 is SGHRS, CDR2 YFSETQ. V trimming: 4 bases; J trimming: 3 bases; junction bases outside the gene matches: 6. The CDR3 loop spans 15 amino acids. CDR3 loop: CASSPWTGGHTEAFF. CDR3 nucleotide sequence: TGCGCCAGCAGCCCCTGGACAGGGGGGCACACTGAAGCTTTCTTT.